This T cell receptor beta chain was found in a study of blood T cell repertoires in COVID-19. Looking at the study overall: Sites across the United States, Italy and Spain contributed samples from acute and convalescent COVID-19. The cDNA or gDNA used as material had been derived from T cells, B-cell-depleted T cells, or PBMCs.

Original processing methods: Using reference gene primer amplification, nucleated cell counts were estimated. Using immunoSEQ multiplex PCR, the repertoire was profiled, and TCRdb retains in-frame clones only, with some absent. That table is the source of V, J and clone size, and D and trimming were worked out from the DNA. The table records some 120,000 clones, 70% to 90% of them present only once. J lost 5 bases, V lost 5 bases, and 8 bases had no gene match. CDR3 length: 15 residues. CDR1 SGHAT and CDR2 FQNNGV come from the germline V gene. This rearrangement joins TRBV11-2 to TRBJ2-3, with 9 nucleotides matching TRBD2. Sequencing was done on a sample of peripheral blood. This receptor was identified in an elderly woman with acute or convalescent COVID-19. The DNA of the CDR3 is TGTGCCAGCAGCAGCCGGACTAGCGTGGGAGATACGCAGTATTTT. Amino acid sequence: CASSSRTSVGDTQYF.